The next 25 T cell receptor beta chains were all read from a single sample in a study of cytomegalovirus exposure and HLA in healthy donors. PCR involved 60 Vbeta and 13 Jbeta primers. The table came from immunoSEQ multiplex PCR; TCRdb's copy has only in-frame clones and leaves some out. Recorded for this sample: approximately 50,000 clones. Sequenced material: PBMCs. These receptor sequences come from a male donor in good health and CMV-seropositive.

The CDR3 sequence: CAIRNGTAFYEQYF. The CDR3 DNA is TGTGCCATCAGAAACGGGACAGCTTTTTACGAGCAGTACTTC. J is TRBJ2-5 and V is TRBV10-3; 7 bases line up with TRBD1. TRBJ2-7 explains the end of the DNA better; the J call may be wrong. This CDR3 is 14 amino acids long. The germline gives CDR1 ENHRY, CDR2 SYGVKD.

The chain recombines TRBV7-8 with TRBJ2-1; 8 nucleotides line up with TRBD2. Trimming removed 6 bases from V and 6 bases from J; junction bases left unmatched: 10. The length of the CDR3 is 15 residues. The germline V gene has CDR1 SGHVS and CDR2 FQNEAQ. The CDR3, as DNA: TGTGCCAGCAGGCAACCGGGACTAGTCGGCAATGAGCAGTTCTTC. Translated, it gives CASRQPGLVGNEQFF. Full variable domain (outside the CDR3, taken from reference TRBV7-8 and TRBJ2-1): GAGVSQSPRYKVAKRGQDVALRCDPISGHVSLFWYQQALGQGPEFLTYFQNEAQLDKSGLPSDRFFAERPEGSVSTLKIQRTQQEDSAVYLCASRQPGLVGNEQFFGPGTRLTVL.

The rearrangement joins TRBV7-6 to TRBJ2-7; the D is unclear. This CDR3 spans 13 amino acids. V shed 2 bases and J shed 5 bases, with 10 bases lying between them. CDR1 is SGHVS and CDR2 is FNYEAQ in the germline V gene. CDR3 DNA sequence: TGTGCCAGCAGCTTATGGTTGGCCAACGAGCAGTACTTC. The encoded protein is CASSLWLANEQYF.

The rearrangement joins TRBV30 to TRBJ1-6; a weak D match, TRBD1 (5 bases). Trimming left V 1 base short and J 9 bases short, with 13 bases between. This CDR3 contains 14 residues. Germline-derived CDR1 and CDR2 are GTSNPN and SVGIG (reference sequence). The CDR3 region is CAWSASVGGSPLHF. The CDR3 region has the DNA TGTGCCTGGAGTGCCAGCGTCGGGGGTTCACCCCTCCACTTT.

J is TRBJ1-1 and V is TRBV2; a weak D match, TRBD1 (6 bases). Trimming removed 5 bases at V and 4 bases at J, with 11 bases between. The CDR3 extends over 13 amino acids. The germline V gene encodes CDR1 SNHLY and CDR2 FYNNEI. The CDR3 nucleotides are TGTGCCAGCAGTAGACAGGTCGCCACTGAAGCTTTCTTT. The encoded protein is CASSRQVATEAFF.

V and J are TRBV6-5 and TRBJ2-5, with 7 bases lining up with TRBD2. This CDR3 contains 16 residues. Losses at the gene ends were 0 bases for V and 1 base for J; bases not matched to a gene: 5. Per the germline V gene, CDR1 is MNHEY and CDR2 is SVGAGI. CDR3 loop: CASSYSGGGFQETQYF. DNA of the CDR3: TGTGCCAGCAGTTACTCGGGGGGGGGTTTCCAAGAGACCCAGTACTTC.

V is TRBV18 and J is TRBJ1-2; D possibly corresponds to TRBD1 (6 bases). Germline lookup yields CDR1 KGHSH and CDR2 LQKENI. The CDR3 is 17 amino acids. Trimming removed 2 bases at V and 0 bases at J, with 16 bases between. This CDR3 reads CASSPILDSTPNYGYTF. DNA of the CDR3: TGTGCCAGCTCACCAATATTGGACAGCACTCCTAACTATGGCTACACCTTC. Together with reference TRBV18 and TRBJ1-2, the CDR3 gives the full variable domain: NAGVMQNPRHLVRRRGQEARLRCSPMKGHSHVYWYRQLPEEGLKFMVYLQKENIIDESGMPKERFSAEFPKEGPSILRIQQVVRGDSAAYFCASSPILDSTPNYGYTFGSGTRLTVV.

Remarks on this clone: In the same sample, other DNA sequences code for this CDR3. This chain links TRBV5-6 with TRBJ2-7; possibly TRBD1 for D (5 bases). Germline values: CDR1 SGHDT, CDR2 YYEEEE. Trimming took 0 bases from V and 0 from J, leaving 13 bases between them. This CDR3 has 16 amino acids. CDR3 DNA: TGTGCCAGCAGCTTGGTAGGGGTTCTAAGCTCCTACGAGCAGTACTTC. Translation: CASSLVGVLSSYEQYF.

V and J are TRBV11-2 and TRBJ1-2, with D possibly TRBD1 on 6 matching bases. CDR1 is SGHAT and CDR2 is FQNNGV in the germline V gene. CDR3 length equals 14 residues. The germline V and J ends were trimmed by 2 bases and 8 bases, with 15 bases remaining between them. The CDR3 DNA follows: TGTGCCAGCAGCTTAAGTAACACAGGGCGAGGCTACACCTTC. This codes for CASSLSNTGRGYTF.

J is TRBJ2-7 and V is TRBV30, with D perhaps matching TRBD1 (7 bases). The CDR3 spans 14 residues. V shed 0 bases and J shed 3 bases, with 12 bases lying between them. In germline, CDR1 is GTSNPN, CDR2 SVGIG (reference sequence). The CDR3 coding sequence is TGTGCCTGGAGTGTCGGTCAGGGGGGCTACGAGCAGTACTTC. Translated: CAWSVGQGGYEQYF. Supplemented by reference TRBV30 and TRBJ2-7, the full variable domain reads SQTIHQWPATLVQPVGSPLSLECTVEGTSNPNLYWYRQAAGRGLQLLFYSVGIGQISSEVPQNLSASRPQDRQFILSSKKLLLSDSGFYLCAWSVGQGGYEQYFGPGTRLTVT.

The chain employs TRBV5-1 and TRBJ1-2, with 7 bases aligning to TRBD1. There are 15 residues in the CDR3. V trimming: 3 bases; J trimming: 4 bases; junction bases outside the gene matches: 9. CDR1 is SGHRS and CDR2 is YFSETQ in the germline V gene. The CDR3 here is CASSSYPGQVYGYTF. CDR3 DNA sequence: TGCGCCAGCAGCTCCTATCCTGGACAGGTCTATGGCTACACCTTC.

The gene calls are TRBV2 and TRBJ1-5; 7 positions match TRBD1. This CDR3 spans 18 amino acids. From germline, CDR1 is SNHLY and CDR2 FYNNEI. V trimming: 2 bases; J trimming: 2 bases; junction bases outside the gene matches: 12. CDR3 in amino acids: CASSEWMTGTPGNQPQHF. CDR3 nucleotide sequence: TGTGCCAGCAGTGAATGGATGACAGGGACCCCCGGCAATCAGCCCCAGCATTTT.

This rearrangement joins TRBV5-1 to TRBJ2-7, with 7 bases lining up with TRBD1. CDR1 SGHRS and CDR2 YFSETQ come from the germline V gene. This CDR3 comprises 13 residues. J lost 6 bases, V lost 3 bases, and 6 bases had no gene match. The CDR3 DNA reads TGCGCCAGCAGCTACGGGACAGCTACCGAGCAGTACTTC. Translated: CASSYGTATEQYF. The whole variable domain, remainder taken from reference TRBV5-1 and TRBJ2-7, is KAGVTQTPRYLIKTRGQQVTLSCSPISGHRSVSWYQQTPGQGLQFLFEYFSETQRNKGNFPGRFSGRQFSNSRSEMNVSTLELGDSALYLCASSYGTATEQYFGPGTRLTVT.

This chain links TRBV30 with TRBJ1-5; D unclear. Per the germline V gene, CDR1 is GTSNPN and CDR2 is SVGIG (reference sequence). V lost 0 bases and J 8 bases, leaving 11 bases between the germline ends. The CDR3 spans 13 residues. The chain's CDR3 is CAWSVREGEPQHF. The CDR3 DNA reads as TGTGCCTGGAGTGTACGCGAGGGAGAGCCCCAGCATTTT.

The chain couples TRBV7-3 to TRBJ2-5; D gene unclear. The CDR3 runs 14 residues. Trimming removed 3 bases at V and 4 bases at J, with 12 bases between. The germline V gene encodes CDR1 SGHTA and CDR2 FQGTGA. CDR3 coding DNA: TGTGCCAGCAGCTTTGGGTTCCGAGGAGAGACCCAGTACTTC. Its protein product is CASSFGFRGETQYF.

The CDR3 reads CASSPTSGGGEQYF. CDR3 DNA sequence: TGTGCCAGCAGTCCCACTAGCGGGGGTGGTGAGCAGTACTTC. The chain joins TRBV6-1 to TRBJ2-7; 11 nucleotides agree with TRBD2. Germline lookup yields CDR1 MNHNS and CDR2 SASEGT. The CDR3 totals 14 residues. With 5 bases clipped from V and 7 bases from J, the junction kept 7 bases outside the gene matches.

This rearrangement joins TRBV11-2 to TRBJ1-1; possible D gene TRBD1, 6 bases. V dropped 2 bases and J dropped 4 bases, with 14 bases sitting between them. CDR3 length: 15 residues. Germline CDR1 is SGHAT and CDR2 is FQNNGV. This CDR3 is CASSLLGGRSTEAFF. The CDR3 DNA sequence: TGTGCCAGCAGCTTATTAGGGGGAAGAAGCACTGAAGCTTTCTTT.

The CDR3 sequence: CAWSVQGRWVREQYF. For the CDR3, the DNA is TGTGCCTGGAGTGTACAGGGGCGATGGGTTCGCGAGCAGTACTTC. V is TRBV30 and J is TRBJ2-7; 7 nucleotides match TRBD1. The V gene's germline CDR1 is GTSNPN and CDR2 SVGIG (reference sequence). The CDR3 extends over 15 amino acids. V lost 0 bases and J lost 6; bases outside the gene matches: 11.

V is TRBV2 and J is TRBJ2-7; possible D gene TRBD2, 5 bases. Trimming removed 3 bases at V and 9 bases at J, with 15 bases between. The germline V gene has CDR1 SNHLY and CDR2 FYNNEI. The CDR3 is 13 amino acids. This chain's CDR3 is CASSEWSGEGQYF. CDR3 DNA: TGTGCCAGCAGTGAGTGGAGCGGTGAAGGGCAGTACTTC.

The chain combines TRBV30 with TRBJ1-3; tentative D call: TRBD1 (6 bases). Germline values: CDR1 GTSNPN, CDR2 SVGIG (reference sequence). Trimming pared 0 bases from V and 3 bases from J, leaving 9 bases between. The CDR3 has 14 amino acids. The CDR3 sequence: CAWSVGGYGNTIYF. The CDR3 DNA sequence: TGTGCCTGGAGTGTAGGGGGTTATGGAAACACCATATATTTT. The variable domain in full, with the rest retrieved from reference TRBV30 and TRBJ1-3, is SQTIHQWPATLVQPVGSPLSLECTVEGTSNPNLYWYRQAAGRGLQLLFYSVGIGQISSEVPQNLSASRPQDRQFILSSKKLLLSDSGFYLCAWSVGGYGNTIYFGEGSWLTVV.

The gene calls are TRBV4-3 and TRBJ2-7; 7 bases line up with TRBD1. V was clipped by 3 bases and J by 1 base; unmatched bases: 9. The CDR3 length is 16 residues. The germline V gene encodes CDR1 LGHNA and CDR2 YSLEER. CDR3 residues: CASSQNSGQMSYEQYF. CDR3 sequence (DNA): TGCGCCAGCAGCCAGAACTCGGGACAGATGTCCTACGAGCAGTACTTC.

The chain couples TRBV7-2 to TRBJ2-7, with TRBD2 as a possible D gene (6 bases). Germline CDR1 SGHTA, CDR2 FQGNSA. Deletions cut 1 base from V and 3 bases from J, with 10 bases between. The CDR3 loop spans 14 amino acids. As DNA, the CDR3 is TGTGCCAGCAGCTTAGGGCTAGCGAGCTACGAGCAGTACTTC. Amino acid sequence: CASSLGLASYEQYF.

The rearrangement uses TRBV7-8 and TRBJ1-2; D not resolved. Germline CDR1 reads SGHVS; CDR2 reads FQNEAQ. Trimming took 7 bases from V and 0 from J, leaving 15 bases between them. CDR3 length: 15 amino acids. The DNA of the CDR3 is TGTGCCAGCACCACCGAAGCTTGGTCTAACTATGGCTACACCTTC. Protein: CASTTEAWSNYGYTF. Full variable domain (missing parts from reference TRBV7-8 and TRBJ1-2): GAGVSQSPRYKVAKRGQDVALRCDPISGHVSLFWYQQALGQGPEFLTYFQNEAQLDKSGLPSDRFFAERPEGSVSTLKIQRTQQEDSAVYLCASTTEAWSNYGYTFGSGTRLTVV.

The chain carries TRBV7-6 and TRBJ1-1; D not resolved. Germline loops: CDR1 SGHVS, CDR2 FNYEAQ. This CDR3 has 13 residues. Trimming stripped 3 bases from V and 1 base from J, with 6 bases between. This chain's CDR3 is CASSFSRNTEAFF. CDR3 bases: TGTGCCAGCAGCTTCTCGCGGAACACTGAAGCTTTCTTT.

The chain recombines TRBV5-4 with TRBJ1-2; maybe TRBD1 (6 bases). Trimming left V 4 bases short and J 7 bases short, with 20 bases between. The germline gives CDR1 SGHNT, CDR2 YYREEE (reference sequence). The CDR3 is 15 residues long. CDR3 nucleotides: TGTGCCAGCAGCGGTCAGGACAGCGGATTGGGTGGCTACACCTTC. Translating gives CASSGQDSGLGGYTF.